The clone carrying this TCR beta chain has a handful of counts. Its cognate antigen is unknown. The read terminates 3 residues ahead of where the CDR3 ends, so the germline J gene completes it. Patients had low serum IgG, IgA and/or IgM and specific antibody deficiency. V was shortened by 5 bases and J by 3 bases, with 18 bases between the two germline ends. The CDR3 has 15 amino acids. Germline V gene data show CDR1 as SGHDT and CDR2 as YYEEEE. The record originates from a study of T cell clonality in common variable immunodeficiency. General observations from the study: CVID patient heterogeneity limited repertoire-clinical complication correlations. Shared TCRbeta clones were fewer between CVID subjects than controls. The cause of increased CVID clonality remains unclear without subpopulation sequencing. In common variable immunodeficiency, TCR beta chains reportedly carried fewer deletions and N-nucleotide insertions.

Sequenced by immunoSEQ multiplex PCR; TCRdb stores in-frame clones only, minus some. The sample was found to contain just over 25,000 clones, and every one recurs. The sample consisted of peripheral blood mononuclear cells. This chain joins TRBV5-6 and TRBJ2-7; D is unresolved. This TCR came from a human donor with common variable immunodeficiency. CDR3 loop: CASSSDSAPRYEQYF. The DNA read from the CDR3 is TGTGCCAGCAGTTCCGACTCCGCTCCACGCTACGAG.